Listed below are T cell receptor beta chains from one sample, sequenced in a study of T cell repertoires in cytomegalovirus infection. TCRdb re-derived calls from the reads in MiXCR, one entry per CDR3 protein. In the table there are roughly 990,000 distinct CDR3 sequences, approximately 31% of which are singletons. These receptors' targets are unknown. The source material was cultured CD8+ T cells from PBMCs, sampled from culture after CMV antigen stimulation. These receptor sequences come from a human donor in good health (CMV status not recorded). Some clones in this sample may be carry-over from other donors' samples. Each CDR3 is given with its conserved first and last residue. Fields, in order: clone size, D gene, V gene, J gene, CDR3 DNA, CDR3 protein. The D gene is left open where the match is weak. Expanded clones get a size class; other rows say once, few or many, or leave the size out.

clone size: few
D gene: .
V gene: TRBV12-3/TRBV12-4
J gene: TRBJ2-3
CDR3 DNA: TGTGCCAGCAGACCCGATATTAGCACAGATACGCAGTATTTT
CDR3 protein: CASRPDISTDTQYF

clone size: many
D gene: .
V gene: TRBV7-2
J gene: TRBJ2-5
CDR3 DNA: TGTGCCAGCAGCCCCACAGGGATTCAAGAGACCCAGTACTTC
CDR3 protein: CASSPTGIQETQYF

clone size: .
D gene: TRBD1
V gene: TRBV10-3
J gene: TRBJ2-3
CDR3 DNA: TGTGCCATCAGTGGACAGGGGGCTACAGATACGCAGTATTTT
CDR3 protein: CAISGQGATDTQYF

clone size: .
D gene: .
V gene: TRBV6-8
J gene: TRBJ2-1
CDR3 DNA: TGTGCCAGCAGTTACTCATACAGAGTCAGCTCCTACAATGAGCAGTTCTTC
CDR3 protein: CASSYSYRVSSYNEQFF

clone size: many
D gene: .
V gene: TRBV7-9
J gene: TRBJ1-4
CDR3 DNA: TGTGCCAGCAGCTTCGGTTCCGGCAATGAAAAACTGTTTTTT
CDR3 protein: CASSFGSGNEKLFF

clone size: .
D gene: .
V gene: TRBV28
J gene: TRBJ1-1
CDR3 DNA: TGTGCCAGCAGTTGGATAGGGGAGAACACTGAAGCTTTCTTT
CDR3 protein: CASSWIGENTEAFF

clone size: .
D gene: .
V gene: TRBV6-6
J gene: TRBJ2-1
CDR3 DNA: TGTGCCAGCAGTACCCGGGCCGGGCGCTACAATGAGCAGTTCTTC
CDR3 protein: CASSTRAGRYNEQFF

clone size: .
D gene: .
V gene: TRBV6-1
J gene: TRBJ1-5
CDR3 DNA: TGTGCCAGCAGTGAAAAAATTAGCAATCAGCCCCAGCATTTT
CDR3 protein: CASSEKISNQPQHF

clone size: .
D gene: .
V gene: TRBV15
J gene: TRBJ1-2
CDR3 DNA: TGTGCCACCTCCACTTTAGGGGGGAGAAGGGATGGCTACACCTTC
CDR3 protein: CATSTLGGRRDGYTF

clone size: few
D gene: .
V gene: TRBV7-2
J gene: TRBJ2-1
CDR3 DNA: TGTGCCAGCAGCCGTACCCGGACAGCCTACAATGAGCAGTTCTTC
CDR3 protein: CASSRTRTAYNEQFF

clone size: .
D gene: .
V gene: TRBV27
J gene: TRBJ1-2
CDR3 DNA: TGTGCCAGCAGTTCGGCGAAAGGGACGGAATATGGCTACACCTTC
CDR3 protein: CASSSAKGTEYGYTF

clone size: few
D gene: .
V gene: TRBV19
J gene: TRBJ2-7
CDR3 DNA: TGTGCCAGTAGTTGGGGACTTCTCTACGAGCAGTACTTC
CDR3 protein: CASSWGLLYEQYF

clone size: .
D gene: TRBD1
V gene: TRBV4-1
J gene: TRBJ2-1
CDR3 DNA: TGCGCCAGCAGCCAAGTACAGGGGGCAGGGAATGAGCAGTTCTTC
CDR3 protein: CASSQVQGAGNEQFF

clone size: few
D gene: .
V gene: TRBV19
J gene: TRBJ2-1
CDR3 DNA: TGTGCCAGTAGCCCCTCGTGGGGCCCCTCCTACAATGAGCAGTTCTTC
CDR3 protein: CASSPSWGPSYNEQFF

clone size: few
D gene: .
V gene: TRBV4-1
J gene: TRBJ2-7
CDR3 DNA: TGCGCCAGCAGCCAAGTGTTGGGCAGGGCCGGCTACGAGCAGTACTTC
CDR3 protein: CASSQVLGRAGYEQYF

clone size: once
D gene: .
V gene: TRBV20-1
J gene: TRBJ2-7
CDR3 DNA: TGCAGTGCTAGAGATCCCCCGCAGGCGAACTACGAGCAGTACTTC
CDR3 protein: CSARDPPQANYEQYF

clone size: few
D gene: TRBD1
V gene: TRBV19
J gene: TRBJ1-1
CDR3 DNA: TGTGCTAGTAGTAAGAACAGGGGGACTGAAGCTTTCTTT
CDR3 protein: CASSKNRGTEAFF

clone size: few
D gene: .
V gene: TRBV29-1
J gene: TRBJ2-2
CDR3 DNA: TGCAGCGTAGAGGGGTTCGTGAACACCGGGGAGCTGTTTTTT
CDR3 protein: CSVEGFVNTGELFF

clone size: many
D gene: .
V gene: TRBV7-6
J gene: TRBJ2-2
CDR3 DNA: TGTGCCAGCAGCTTACAGGCCCACCTGTTCGCGAACACCGGGGAGCTGTTTTTT
CDR3 protein: CASSLQAHLFANTGELFF

clone size: many
D gene: TRBD2
V gene: TRBV7-2
J gene: TRBJ2-2
CDR3 DNA: TGTGCCAGCAGCTCTAGCGGGGGTAGTGGGGAGCTGTTTTTT
CDR3 protein: CASSSSGGSGELFF

clone size: .
D gene: .
V gene: TRBV6-5
J gene: TRBJ2-5
CDR3 DNA: TGTGCCAGCAGTTACTCGATCCGGGCAGAGGACCAGTACTTC
CDR3 protein: CASSYSIRAEDQYF

clone size: few
D gene: .
V gene: TRBV12-3/TRBV12-4
J gene: TRBJ2-3
CDR3 DNA: TGTGCCAGCAGTAATCCCACTGAGGCAGATACGCAGTATTTT
CDR3 protein: CASSNPTEADTQYF

clone size: few
D gene: .
V gene: TRBV12-5
J gene: TRBJ1-2
CDR3 DNA: TGTGCTAGTGGTTTGGAAGGATCTCCTAACTATGGCTACACCTTC
CDR3 protein: CASGLEGSPNYGYTF

clone size: few
D gene: TRBD1
V gene: TRBV7-9
J gene: TRBJ1-4
CDR3 DNA: TGTGCCAGCAGCTACCTACAGGGGCAGAATAATGAAAAACTGTTTTTT
CDR3 protein: CASSYLQGQNNEKLFF

clone size: few
D gene: .
V gene: TRBV27
J gene: TRBJ2-3
CDR3 DNA: TGTGCCAGCAGTTTATTGGCACTCACAGATACGCAGTATTTT
CDR3 protein: CASSLLALTDTQYF

clone size: few
D gene: TRBD1
V gene: TRBV14
J gene: TRBJ1-6
CDR3 DNA: TGTGCCAGCAGCCAAGCTTGGTGGACAGGGGGATCACCCCTCCACTTT
CDR3 protein: CASSQAWWTGGSPLHF